The clone carrying this TCR beta chain was seen repeatedly, ten times or more. Noted time point: technical triplicate 1. This CDR3 is built from 16 residues. V was cut by 5 bases and J by 1 base, with 15 bases left in between. Germline V lookup: CDR1 SGHVS, CDR2 FQNEAQ. The data are from a study of neurological immune-mediated disorders. TCRdb fed the 5' RACE reads into MiXCR, producing one record per CDR3 protein. Of 35,000 to 40,000 distinct CDR3 sequences in the sample, roughly 10% were seen once. V and J are TRBV7-8 and TRBJ1-5; tentatively, D is TRBD1 (5 bases). This TCR was recovered from a man aged 60 to 69 with HTLV-1-associated myelopathy (HAM/TSP). The specimen was PBMCs. In DNA form, the CDR3 reads TGTGCCAGCAGCGCAGACAGCCGGGTCAGCAATCAGCCCCAGCATTTT. Translated: CASSADSRVSNQPQHF.